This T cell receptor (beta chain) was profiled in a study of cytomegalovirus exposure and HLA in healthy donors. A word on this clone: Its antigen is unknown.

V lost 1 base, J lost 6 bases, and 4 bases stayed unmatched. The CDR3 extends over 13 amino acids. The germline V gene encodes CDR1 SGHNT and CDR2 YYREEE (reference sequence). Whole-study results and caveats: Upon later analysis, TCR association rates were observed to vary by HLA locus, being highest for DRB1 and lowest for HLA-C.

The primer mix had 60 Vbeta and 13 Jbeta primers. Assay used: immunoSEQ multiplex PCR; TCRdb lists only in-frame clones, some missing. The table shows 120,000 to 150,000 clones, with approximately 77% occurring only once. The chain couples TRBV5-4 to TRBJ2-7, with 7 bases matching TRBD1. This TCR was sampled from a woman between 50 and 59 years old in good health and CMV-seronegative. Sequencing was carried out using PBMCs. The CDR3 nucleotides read TGTGCCAGCAGCTTGAAGGGGGCGGCCGAGCAGTACTTC. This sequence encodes CASSLKGAAEQYF.